The rows below give T cell receptor beta chains drawn from one sample of a study of blood T cell repertoires in COVID-19. Clones were read by immunoSEQ multiplex PCR, and TCRdb kept only the in-frame ones, dropping some. Counted here are over 150,000 clones, more than 75% occurring once; the ten biggest clones make up around a sixth. The sample was PBMCs or T cells enriched from blood (not recorded which). These receptors all stem from a woman aged 50 to 60 who had recovered from COVID-19. The CDR3 runs from the conserved cysteine through the conserved F or W. D genes are given only for firm matches.

d_call v_call cdr3_aa
TRBD2 TRBV30 CAWKGLAGGPGGNEQFF
TRBD1 TRBV28 CASKLTGGLETQYF
- TRBV29-1 CSVGWAPNQPQHF
TRBD2 TRBV5-1 CASSLGGLAKGEDTQYF
- TRBV5-4 CASSFVSRSRMRAGELFF
TRBD2 TRBV7-2 CASSLNGREPQETQYF
- TRBV3-1/TRBV3-2 CASSQELGFYNEQFF
- TRBV19 CASSTLRGTGNEKLFF
- TRBV11-2 CASSPQGSGELFF
- TRBV5-4 CASSFDGRADTQYF
TRBD2 TRBV6-4 CASSDRTSGKNEQFF
TRBD1 TRBV5-1 CASSLAQGASYGYTF
- TRBV7-9 CASSLAPGEQYF
- TRBV5-4 CASSLGGRQETQYF
- TRBV30 CAWSPGGGYSGNTIYF
TRBD1 TRBV19 CASSRDSEHEKLFF
- TRBV4-1 CASSQTSAYGYTF
TRBD1 TRBV19 CASSHREQGARGANVLTF
- TRBV3-1/TRBV3-2 CASSQGSYEQYF
TRBD1 TRBV28 CASSSDRDEQYF
- TRBV5-5 CASSLAYPGSYEQYF
- TRBV5-6 CASNRNTEAFF
TRBD2 TRBV3-1/TRBV3-2 CASSQGGSSGANVLTF
- TRBV5-1 CASSPGGALGEQFF
- TRBV7-2 CASSLEEGWNEQFF
TRBD2 TRBV5-1 CASSISGRADTQYF
- TRBV9 CASSVEAQGYGNTIYF